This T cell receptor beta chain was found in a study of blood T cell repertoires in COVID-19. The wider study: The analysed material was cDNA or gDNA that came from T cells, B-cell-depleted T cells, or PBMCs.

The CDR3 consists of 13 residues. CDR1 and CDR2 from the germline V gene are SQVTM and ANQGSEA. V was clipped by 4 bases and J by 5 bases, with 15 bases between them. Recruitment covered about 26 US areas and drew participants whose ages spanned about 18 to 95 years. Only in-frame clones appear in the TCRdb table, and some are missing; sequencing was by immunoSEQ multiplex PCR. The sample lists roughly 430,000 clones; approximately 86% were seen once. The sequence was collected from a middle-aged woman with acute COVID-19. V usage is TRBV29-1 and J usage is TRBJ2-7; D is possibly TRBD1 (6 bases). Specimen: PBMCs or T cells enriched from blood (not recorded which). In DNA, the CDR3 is TGCAGCGTTGTGGATCAGGGGATCCACGAGCAGTACTTC. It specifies CSVVDQGIHEQYF.